This T cell receptor (beta chain) was found in a study of blood T cell repertoires in COVID-19. The repertoire was sequenced with immunoSEQ multiplex PCR; TCRdb's copy has only in-frame clones and lacks some. The sample includes 100,000 to 150,000 clones, around 80% of them seen just once. This clone was recorded a few times. The CDR3 is 15 residues long. Unmatched junction bases numbered 6, after V lost 4 bases and J lost 2 bases. Germline-derived CDR1 and CDR2 are LNHDA and SQIVND (reference sequence). Material for sequencing was peripheral blood. The chain is built from TRBV19 and TRBJ2-7; TRBD1 matches at 9 bases. This receptor was taken from a woman aged 45-65 years with acute or convalescent COVID-19. In DNA form, the CDR3 reads TGTGCCAGTAGTAAGGCAGGGACAGGGACCTACGAGCAGTACTTC. Residues: CASSKAGTGTYEQYF.